Each of the 12 T cell receptor beta chains below was sequenced from the same sample in a study of PD-1 blockade in classical Hodgkin lymphoma (TCRdb year 2020). Library prep was done by the immunoSEQ multiplex PCR assay. TCRdb provides this immuneACCESS table in a form limited to in-frame rearrangements. Some clones are lacking; in checked studies, under half of them reflect an unresolved V gene, and why the rest are absent is not known. In all, the sample holds about 99,000 clones, and approximately 80% of those were seen once. Of the sample, roughly 15% is held by the ten largest clones. What this sample's time point label stands for: cycle 2 day 1 (C2D1) of nivolumab. All trial patients had relapsed after autologous stem cell transplantation, with cohorts A, B and C differing in prior brentuximab vedotin exposure. The source was peripheral blood mononuclear cells (PBMCs), collected before the second cycle of nivolumab. The receptor set was obtained from a human donor with classical Hodgkin lymphoma.

The V call is TRBV5-5, the J call TRBJ1-2, with a tentative D call TRBD1 (5 bases). In germline, CDR1 is SGHKS, CDR2 YYEKEE (reference sequence). Trimming stripped 0 bases from V and 4 bases from J, with 13 bases between. The CDR3 runs 15 residues. The CDR3 region is CASSLDGQWSYGYTF. Here the CDR3 DNA reads TGTGCCAGCAGCTTGGATGGACAATGGTCCTATGGCTACACCTTC. Full variable domain (remainder filled in from reference TRBV5-5 and TRBJ1-2): DAGVTQSPTHLIKTRGQQVTLRCSPISGHKSVSWYQQVLGQGPQFIFQYYEKEERGRGNFPDRFSARQFPNYSSELNVNALLLGDSALYLCASSLDGQWSYGYTFGSGTRLTVV.

The chain is built from TRBV15 and TRBJ1-1; 10 nucleotides line up with TRBD1. CDR1 is LNHNV, CDR2 YYDKDF, per germline (reference sequence). Germline trimming cut 1 base from V and 4 bases from J; bases unmatched to any gene: 3. The CDR3 contains 15 residues. CDR3 amino acids: CATSRVGTGATEAFF. CDR3 DNA sequence: TGTGCCACCAGCAGAGTGGGGACAGGGGCCACTGAAGCTTTCTTT.

The table lists this clone with a few counts. The chain is built from TRBV5-6 and TRBJ1-1, with D possibly being TRBD1 (6 bases). Germline V CDR1 and CDR2: SGHDT, YYEEEE. CDR3 length: 19 amino acids. Trimming removed 6 bases at V and 0 bases at J, with 27 bases between. The CDR3 here is CASNLRALKPGHLNTEAFF. CDR3 nucleotide sequence: TGTGCCAGCAACTTACGTGCGTTAAAACCGGGACATCTGAACACTGAAGCTTTCTTT.

The chain uses TRBV30 and TRBJ2-5; either TRBD1 or TRBD2 may supply D (5 bases each). This CDR3 is 12 amino acids long. Trimming stripped 1 base from V and 6 bases from J, with 9 bases between. Germline CDR1 reads GTSNPN; CDR2 reads SVGIG (reference sequence). The CDR3 nucleotides are TGTGCCTGGAGTGCTGGGGGAAAGACCCAGTACTTC. It yields the protein CAWSAGGKTQYF.

The rearrangement links TRBV28 to TRBJ2-7; 7 nucleotides line up with TRBD1. After removal of 6 bases from V and 6 bases from J, the junction contained 17 bases not matched to a gene. This CDR3 comprises 16 residues. The germline CDR1 and CDR2 sequences are MDHEN and SYDVKM. CDR3 region: CASRGQSADSYSEQYF. CDR3 in DNA: TGTGCCAGCAGGGGACAGTCGGCGGACTCCTACTCCGAGCAGTACTTC. The entire variable domain, with the rest obtained from reference TRBV28 and TRBJ2-7, is as follows: DVKVTQSSRYLVKRTGEKVFLECVQDMDHENMFWYRQDPGLGLRLIYFSYDVKMKEKGDIPEGYSVSREKKERFSLILESASTNQTSMYLCASRGQSADSYSEQYFGPGTRLTVT.

The rearrangement joins TRBV7-2 to TRBJ2-7, with D possibly being TRBD2 (6 bases). This CDR3 has 14 residues. The V end lost 7 bases, the J end lost 2 bases, and 15 bases lay between the germline ends. From germline, CDR1 is SGHTA and CDR2 FQGNSA. The CDR3 region has the DNA TGTGCCAGCACGGAGGGATTATCCCCCTACGAGCAGTACTTC. This sequence encodes CASTEGLSPYEQYF.

The chain combines TRBV13 with TRBJ2-6; D is possibly TRBD1 (5 bases). Trimming took 5 bases from V and 0 from J, leaving 8 bases between them. The CDR3 is 15 residues long. CDR1 and CDR2 from the germline V gene are PRHDT and FYEKMQ (reference sequence). Written as DNA, the CDR3 is TGTGCCAGCAGCCAAGACAGCTCTGGGGCCAACGTCCTGACTTTC. Translated, it gives CASSQDSSGANVLTF.

This clone has a handful of counts. CDR3 region: CASTRGLNTGELFF. The CDR3 bases are TGCGCCAGCACCCGAGGACTGAACACCGGGGAGCTGTTTTTT. This chain links TRBV5-1 with TRBJ2-2, with D possibly TRBD2 on 5 matching bases. This CDR3 spans 14 amino acids. Trimming shortened V by 6 bases and J by 1 base, and 10 bases separated the two germline ends. Germline CDR1 reads SGHRS; CDR2 reads YFSETQ.

This clone was observed once. J is TRBJ2-1 and V is TRBV7-2; either TRBD1 or TRBD2 may fit D (5 bases each). Looked up from germline, CDR1 is SGHTA and CDR2 is FQGNSA. The V end was cut by 7 bases, the J end by 1 base, with 17 bases between. The CDR3 runs to 16 residues. The CDR3 loop reads CASILGAGPSYNEQFF. The CDR3 DNA is TGTGCCAGCATCCTAGGGGCGGGTCCTTCCTACAATGAGCAGTTCTTC.

The gene calls are TRBV5-6 and TRBJ1-2; 7 bases line up with TRBD1. Germline trimming cut 2 bases from V and 2 bases from J; bases unmatched to any gene: 6. The CDR3 consists of 15 residues. Germline assignment: CDR1 SGHDT and CDR2 YYEEEE. The CDR3 here is CASSLVGGKNYGYTF. The CDR3 DNA follows: TGTGCCAGCAGCTTAGTAGGGGGCAAAAACTATGGCTACACCTTC.

V gene TRBV5-4 combines with J gene TRBJ1-2, with 7 nucleotides matching TRBD1. Germline loops: CDR1 SGHNT, CDR2 YYREEE (reference sequence). The CDR3 is 14 residues long. Trimming cost V 4 bases and J 4 bases; bases outside gene matches: 7. The CDR3 nucleotides read TGTGCCAGCAGCCTAGGGGGCTCGGCCTATGGCTACACCTTC. Translation: CASSLGGSAYGYTF. Using reference TRBV5-4 and TRBJ1-2 for the parts outside the CDR3, the full variable domain is ETGVTQSPTHLIKTRGQQVTLRCSSQSGHNTVSWYQQALGQGPQFIFQYYREEENGRGNFPPRFSGLQFPNYSSELNVNALELDDSALYLCASSLGGSAYGYTFGSGTRLTVV.

The J gene is TRBJ2-7, the V gene TRBV9; D is tentatively TRBD1 or TRBD2 (5 bases each). Germline loops: CDR1 SGDLS, CDR2 YYNGEE. The CDR3 loop spans 13 amino acids. V was pared by 2 bases and J by 3 bases, with 9 bases between. DNA of the CDR3: TGTGCCAGCAGCGTTGGGGGTGACTACGAGCAGTACTTC. Translating gives CASSVGGDYEQYF.